The present T cell receptor (beta chain) was sequenced within a study of brain T cells in children with intractable seizures. Time point described: blood from clinic visit 5 months post-surgery; TSC patient then seizure free. The sequenced cases were selected for having the highest brain T cell transcript signatures. This CDR3 is 14 amino acids long. With 5 bases removed from V and 3 bases from J, the gap between germline ends came to 14 bases. Germline V gives CDR1 MNHEY, CDR2 SMNVEV (reference sequence). Libraries were prepared by immunoSEQ multiplex PCR; TCRdb keeps only in-frame clonotypes and omits some of them. Found here are 340,000 or so clones, approximately 93% of them singletons; the top ten hold roughly 5.8%.

The sample in question was peripheral blood, obtained roughly 5 months after surgery. The rearrangement links TRBV27 to TRBJ2-7; weak D call: TRBD1 (6 bases). This sequence was found in a boy less than two years old with tuberous sclerosis and intractable seizures. In DNA, the CDR3 is TGTGCCAGCAGTCTCGGACAGCAAAGCTACGAGCAGTACTTC. Encoded protein: CASSLGQQSYEQYF.